This note documents a single TCR beta chain sequence. Its antigen specificity is not known. Inclusive of the bounding cysteine and phenylalanine, the CDR3 is 15 residues long. DNA is not on record. CDR1 is given as SEHNR and CDR2 as FQNEAQ, both from the germline V gene (reference sequence). To determine HCMV serostatus, a commercial ELISA kit was used to detect HCMV-specific IgG in serum. Peripheral blood mononuclear cells were isolated from blood by Ficoll density gradient centrifugation. The data were obtained in a study of T cells expressing NK-cell markers (dated by TCRdb to about 2020). Regarding the study in general: Three sorted T-cell subsets (CD3+CD56+NKG2C+, CD3+CD56+NKG2C- and CD3+CD56-NKG2C+) from fewer than 10 donors had their TCR beta-chain repertoires profiled. Seven of the eight sequenced donors were HCMV-seropositive and one was HCMV-seronegative. All eight donors whose samples were sequenced were randomly selected healthy volunteers, three of them men and five women. Illumina HiSeq 2000/2500, MiSeq or NextSeq was used to sequence libraries as 2 x 150 bp reads. Broad study findings and their caveats: It remained unclear whether the expanded NKG2C-expressing T cell clones were specific for HCMV antigens. Those dominant clonotypes were again the most abundant among CD3+CD56-NKG2C+ cells in a few donors, at about 25-65%. In five to seven donors, the dominant CD3+CD56+NKG2C+ clonotypes were among the top 10 CD8+ clonotypes and accounted for roughly 1.0-8% of CD8+ T cells.

Sequenced using an Illumina HiSeq 2000. 5'RACE template switching, by which a universal primer site and unique molecular identifiers were added, was used to make TCR beta cDNA libraries. Synthesis of cDNA was primed from the TCR beta constant segment and was followed by two consecutive PCR amplification steps. Under the source paper's analysis protocol: MIGEC was used to demultiplex reads and group reads by UMI, and MiTCR was used to assemble and quantify clonotypes. Only TCR cDNA sequences supported by at least two reads were kept to exclude erroneous sequences. The tcR package was used for downstream repertoire analysis, and clonotypes were matched across fractions by CDR3 nucleotide sequence plus V segment. Antigen specificity was annotated against VDJdb with VDJmatch, allowing one amino acid substitution in CDR3. TCRdb reprocessed the sequencing reads and holds a single record per CDR3 protein sequence, with no DNA. The V and J calls were not made by the authors but by TCRdb's processing. The sample has about 460,000 distinct CDR3 sequences on record. The biggest ten clones account for more than 1.4% of the sample.

The TCR comes from a woman in her 50s in good health. Donor details come from another sample of the same person, matched by shared clones. The source material was blood T cells: a sorted CD56 or NKG2C T cell subset, CD4+ or CD8+ T cells, or bulk PBMC T cells (not recorded which). The chain links TRBV7-9 with TRBJ2-3; as DNA is missing, the TRBD2 call by TCRdb cannot be tested. The CDR3 is CASSPRAGGPDTQYF.